This T cell receptor beta chain is from a study of blood T cell repertoires in COVID-19. At the level of the study: Sources were T cells, B-cell-depleted T cells, or PBMCs; the material itself was cDNA or gDNA.

Original handling: For nucleated cells, counts were estimated from reference gene primer amplification. Sequencing was performed with immunoSEQ multiplex PCR; in TCRdb, only in-frame clones are kept and a portion is missing. That table supplies the V and J calls and clone size; D and trimming were determined from the DNA. The table records roughly 150,000 clones, under 90% of them present only once. The sample consisted of peripheral blood. The clonotype comes from an elderly woman with acute or convalescent COVID-19.

The CDR3 loop reads CASSGRDRLTYNEQFF. The CDR3 DNA reads TGCGCCAGCAGCGGGCGGGACAGGCTTACCTACAATGAGCAGTTCTTC. The chain links TRBV5-1 to TRBJ2-1; 8 bases line up with TRBD1. Looked up from germline, CDR1 is SGHRS and CDR2 is YFSETQ. The CDR3 sequence is 16 residues long. After removal of 4 bases from V and 2 bases from J, the junction contained 8 bases not matched to a gene.